The 17 T cell receptor beta chains below were found in one sample sequenced in a study of cytomegalovirus exposure and HLA in healthy donors. It was with 60 Vbeta and 13 Jbeta primers that the PCR ran. Assay used: immunoSEQ multiplex PCR; TCRdb lists only in-frame clones, some missing. Of roughly 120,000 clones in the sample, approximately 80% are singletons; the top ten hold approximately 0.22%. The specimen was PBMCs. The receptors were sampled from a middle-aged man in good health and CMV-seronegative.

A single count supports this clone. The rearrangement links TRBV7-9 to TRBJ2-1; 10 bases are shared with TRBD2. With V trimmed by 8 bases and J by 8 bases, 12 bases remained unmatched. The germline V gene has CDR1 SEHNR and CDR2 FQNEAQ (reference sequence). The CDR3 runs 15 residues. The CDR3 here is CASLEGLAPAHEQFF. In DNA, the CDR3 is TGTGCCAGCCTCGAGGGACTAGCGCCGGCCCATGAGCAGTTCTTC.

The chain joins TRBV27 to TRBJ1-4; 7 bases map to TRBD1. Germline V gives CDR1 MNHEY, CDR2 SMNVEV (reference sequence). CDR3 length: 15 amino acids. V lost 2 bases, J lost 6 bases, and 6 bases stayed unmatched. In DNA, the CDR3 is TGTGCCAGCAGTTTAGGGGTAACAGGGGATGAAAAACTGTTTTTT. This sequence encodes CASSLGVTGDEKLFF. Full variable domain (remainder filled in from reference TRBV27 and TRBJ1-4): EAQVTQNPRYLITVTGKKLTVTCSQNMNHEYMSWYRQDPGLGLRQIYYSMNVEVTDKGDVPEGYKVSRKEKRNFPLILESPSPNQTSLYFCASSLGVTGDEKLFFGSGTQLSVL.

The V and J genes are TRBV4-3 and TRBJ1-2; perhaps TRBD1 as D (6 bases). Germline CDR1 is LGHNA and CDR2 is YSLEER. The CDR3 runs to 16 residues. The V end was cut by 0 bases, the J end by 2 bases, with 13 bases between. Written as DNA, the CDR3 is TGCGCCAGCAGCCAAGATGAGGGGGTGGGAAACTATGGCTACACCTTC. Translation: CASSQDEGVGNYGYTF.

V is TRBV7-8 and J is TRBJ2-7, with 12 bases lining up with TRBD1. This CDR3 contains 16 residues. The V segment lost 4 bases and the J segment 5 bases; nucleotides outside the gene matches: 9. From germline, CDR1 is SGHVS and CDR2 FQNEAQ. The CDR3 bases are TGTGCCAGCAGCTCCGGGACAGGGGGCGTTAGAAACGAGCAGTACTTC. Residues: CASSSGTGGVRNEQYF.

The chain links TRBV6-5 to TRBJ1-5, with 8 bases matching TRBD1. V gave up 2 bases and J gave up 10 bases; unmatched junction bases: 7. The V gene's germline CDR1 is MNHEY and CDR2 SVGAGI. The length of the CDR3 is 14 residues. In nucleotides, the CDR3 is TGTGCCAGCAGTTACCAAGACAGGGGTACCCCCCAGCATTTT. Translated, it gives CASSYQDRGTPQHF.

The chain links TRBV7-9 to TRBJ1-1, with no clear D. The germline V gene encodes CDR1 SEHNR and CDR2 FQNEAQ (reference sequence). The CDR3 sequence is 14 residues long. Trimming pared 7 bases from V and 2 bases from J, leaving 14 bases between. The CDR3 here is CASTDSFINTEAFF. The CDR3 bases are TGTGCCAGCACCGACTCCTTCATTAACACTGAAGCTTTCTTT.

V is TRBV2 and J is TRBJ2-2; D not resolved. Germline V CDR1 and CDR2: SNHLY, FYNNEI. V lost 4 bases to trimming and J lost 1 base, with 13 bases between them. CDR3 length: 16 amino acids. CDR3 coding DNA: TGTGCCAGCAGTGCATTGGTAGGAGTGAACACCGGGGAGCTGTTTTTT. It codes for CASSALVGVNTGELFF.

The V and J genes are TRBV5-1 and TRBJ1-3; 7 nucleotides line up with TRBD1. V lost 5 bases to trimming and J lost 4 bases; unmatched junction nucleotides: 9. There are 15 residues in the CDR3. CDR1 SGHRS and CDR2 YFSETQ come from the germline V gene. The CDR3 DNA reads TGCGCCAGCAGACCAGACAGGGCTGGCGGAAACACCATATATTTT. This sequence encodes CASRPDRAGGNTIYF.

CDR3 protein: CASSIQGGSIQETQYF. In DNA, the CDR3 is TGTGCCAGTAGTATTCAAGGCGGGAGCATACAAGAGACCCAGTACTTC. V is TRBV19 and J is TRBJ2-5, with 7 nucleotides matching TRBD2. This CDR3 spans 16 amino acids. With V trimmed by 3 bases and J by 2 bases, 9 bases remained unmatched. Looked up from germline, CDR1 is LNHDA and CDR2 is SQIVND (reference sequence).

As for this clone: At the DNA level, this CDR3 is encoded by other sequences in the same sample as well. The rearrangement uses TRBV7-2 and TRBJ2-7, with 8 nucleotides matching TRBD2. Germline loops: CDR1 SGHTA, CDR2 FQGNSA. The CDR3 is made up of 14 amino acids. Germline trimming cut 3 bases from V and 4 bases from J; bases unmatched to any gene: 5. The CDR3 is CASSFGGGRYEQYF. The DNA of the CDR3 is TGTGCCAGCAGCTTTGGCGGGGGGAGGTACGAGCAGTACTTC. Supplemented by reference TRBV7-2 and TRBJ2-7, the full variable domain reads GAGVSQSPSNKVTEKGKDVELRCDPISGHTALYWYRQSLGQGLEFLIYFQGNSAPDKSGLPSDRFSAERTGGSVSTLTIQRTQQEDSAVYLCASSFGGGRYEQYFGPGTRLTVT.

The chain uses TRBV7-9 and TRBJ2-7; D is possibly TRBD2 (7 bases). Trimming removed 1 base from V and 2 bases from J, with 9 bases in between. The germline CDR1 and CDR2 sequences are SEHNR and FQNEAQ (reference sequence). The CDR3 totals 14 residues. CDR3 protein: CASSLEGGTYEQYF. CDR3 DNA: TGTGCCAGCAGCTTAGAGGGGGGGACCTACGAGCAGTACTTC.

This clone was seen only a few times. The chain is built from TRBV5-1 and TRBJ2-7; possible D gene TRBD1, 6 bases. V lost 4 bases and J 0 bases, leaving 11 bases between the germline ends. This CDR3 has 14 residues. The germline gives CDR1 SGHRS, CDR2 YFSETQ. The CDR3 DNA sequence: TGCGCCAGCAGCCAGAGGACAGCCTCCTACGAGCAGTACTTC. Residues: CASSQRTASYEQYF.

Regarding this clone: One junction end does not reproduce the germline sequence, and a read error may be involved. Distinct nucleotide sequences in the sample also encode this CDR3. This sequence joins TRBV6-1 and TRBJ1-1; maybe TRBD1 (5 bases). The CDR3 length is 9 residues. Germline lookup yields CDR1 MNHNS and CDR2 SASEGT. The chain's CDR3 is CASSEGLVF. The DNA for the CDR3 is TGTGCCAGCAGTGAGGGGCTGGTCTTT.

The chain carries TRBV19 and TRBJ2-5; D not certain. V lost 3 bases, J lost 4 bases, and 9 bases lay in between. CDR3 length equals 13 residues. Germline-derived CDR1 and CDR2 are LNHDA and SQIVND (reference sequence). CDR3 nucleotides: TGTGCCAGTAGTATCGATAGTCCAGAGACCCAGTACTTC. Amino acids: CASSIDSPETQYF.

The genes are TRBV6-6 and TRBJ2-3; 7 nucleotides align to TRBD1. The junction had 4 bases not matched to a gene; V was cut back by 6 bases and J by 4 bases. Germline values: CDR1 MNHNY, CDR2 SVGAGI (reference sequence). This CDR3 has 13 residues. CDR3 amino acids: CASSQGGPDTQYF. Here the CDR3 DNA reads TGTGCCAGCAGCCAAGGGGGCCCAGATACGCAGTATTTT.

This clone was observed a handful of times. The chain recombines TRBV5-1 with TRBJ2-5; 9 positions agree with TRBD2. V lost 0 bases to trimming and J lost 3 bases; unmatched junction nucleotides: 6. The CDR3 covers 16 residues. The V gene's germline CDR1 is SGHRS and CDR2 YFSETQ. CDR3 region: CASSLGLAGTKETQYF. CDR3 in DNA: TGCGCCAGCAGCTTGGGCCTAGCGGGGACCAAAGAGACCCAGTACTTC.

The rearrangement joins TRBV5-6 to TRBJ1-4, with TRBD1 matching 10 bases. With 0 bases clipped from V and 4 bases from J, the junction kept 3 bases outside the gene matches. The CDR3 has 16 amino acids. Germline assignment: CDR1 SGHDT and CDR2 YYEEEE. CDR3 loop: CASSLGGQGINEKLFF. The DNA of the CDR3 is TGTGCCAGCAGCTTGGGGGGACAGGGGATTAATGAAAAACTGTTTTTT.